The rows below give T cell receptor beta chains drawn from one sample of a study of glioma-infiltrating T cells. Each CDR3 protein gets one entry after TCRdb re-called the multiplex PCR reads with MiXCR. This table has under 150,000 distinct CDR3 sequences, roughly a quarter appearing once. The sequenced sample was glioma tissue, nonneoplastic brain tissue, or PBMCs (not recorded which). Receptors originate from a human donor with low-grade glioma or glioblastoma, undergoing nonglioma brain surgery, or in good health (not recorded which). CDR3s include the opening cysteine and the closing phenylalanine or tryptophan. A D gene is named only where the DNA matches it firmly. Part of the rows lack a size; the others show once, few, many or a class for expanded clones.

d_call: NA
j_call: TRBJ1-4
clone_size: many
v_call: TRBV15
cdr3_aa: CATSRRSSYNEKLFF
cdr3_nt: TGTGCCACCAGCAGACGTAGCAGCTATAATGAAAAACTGTTTTTT

d_call: TRBD1
j_call: TRBJ2-2
clone_size: NA
v_call: TRBV24-1
cdr3_aa: CATRSGTANTGELFF
cdr3_nt: TGTGCCACCAGATCCGGGACAGCTAACACCGGGGAGCTGTTTTTT

d_call: NA
j_call: TRBJ2-2
clone_size: few
v_call: TRBV4-1
cdr3_aa: CASSPSLSNTGELFF
cdr3_nt: TGCGCCAGCAGCCCGTCCCTCTCGAACACCGGGGAGCTGTTTTTT

d_call: NA
j_call: TRBJ2-5
clone_size: many
v_call: TRBV27
cdr3_aa: CASSNGHLGFYF
cdr3_nt: TGTGCCAGCAGTAATGGACACCTCGGGTTTTACTTC

d_call: NA
j_call: TRBJ2-3
clone_size: few
v_call: TRBV29-1
cdr3_aa: CSADSSTDTQYF
cdr3_nt: TGCAGCGCCGACAGTAGCACAGATACGCAGTATTTT

d_call: NA
j_call: TRBJ1-6
clone_size: many
v_call: TRBV15
cdr3_aa: CATSKKRADNSPLHF
cdr3_nt: TGTGCCACCAGCAAAAAGAGGGCCGATAATTCACCCCTCCACTTT

d_call: NA
j_call: TRBJ1-5
clone_size: few
v_call: TRBV30
cdr3_aa: CAWSSGGQPQHF
cdr3_nt: TGTGCCTGGAGTTCTGGGGGCCAGCCCCAGCATTTT

d_call: TRBD2
j_call: TRBJ2-5
clone_size: few
v_call: TRBV27
cdr3_aa: CASSLGTSGGSQETQYF
cdr3_nt: TGTGCCAGCAGCCTCGGCACTAGCGGGGGCTCCCAAGAGACCCAGTACTTC

d_call: NA
j_call: TRBJ1-2
clone_size: few
v_call: TRBV2
cdr3_aa: CASSDNRDRYGYTF
cdr3_nt: TGTGCCAGCAGTGATAACAGGGACCGTTATGGCTACACCTTC

d_call: NA
j_call: TRBJ1-1
clone_size: once
v_call: TRBV4-1
cdr3_aa: CASIPRFGEAFF
cdr3_nt: TGCGCCAGCATCCCAAGATTTGGGGAAGCTTTCTTT

d_call: NA
j_call: TRBJ1-6
clone_size: few
v_call: TRBV7-3
cdr3_aa: CASSFGHPNSPLHF
cdr3_nt: TGTGCCAGCAGCTTTGGGCATCCCAACTCACCCCTCCACTTT

d_call: TRBD1
j_call: TRBJ2-4
clone_size: NA
v_call: TRBV20-1
cdr3_aa: CSAETGENIQYF
cdr3_nt: TGCAGTGCTGAGACAGGGGAAAACATTCAGTACTTC

d_call: NA
j_call: TRBJ1-6
clone_size: many
v_call: TRBV27
cdr3_aa: CASTQSGYSPLHF
cdr3_nt: TGTGCCAGCACCCAGAGCGGCTATTCACCCCTCCACTTT

d_call: NA
j_call: TRBJ1-1
clone_size: NA
v_call: TRBV5-1
cdr3_aa: CASSLTGLKERNTEAFF
cdr3_nt: TGCGCCAGCAGCCTTACAGGGTTGAAAGAGAGGAACACTGAAGCTTTCTTT

d_call: NA
j_call: TRBJ2-3
clone_size: many
v_call: TRBV24-1
cdr3_aa: CATSDGRATDTQYF
cdr3_nt: TGTGCCACCAGTGATGGTCGGGCCACAGATACGCAGTATTTT

d_call: NA
j_call: TRBJ1-5
clone_size: NA
v_call: TRBV7-8
cdr3_aa: CASSAMTGVYSNQPQHF
cdr3_nt: TGTGCCAGCAGCGCCATGACAGGAGTATATAGCAATCAGCCCCAGCATTTT

d_call: TRBD2
j_call: TRBJ2-1
clone_size: NA
v_call: TRBV3-1
cdr3_aa: CASSRGLATRDEQFF
cdr3_nt: TGTGCCAGCAGCCGTGGACTAGCGACTAGAGATGAGCAGTTCTTC